Below are 4 T cell receptor beta chains sequenced from a single sample in a study of regulatory T cells in long-lasting Graves disease. The sample's time point: newly diagnosed GD, antithyroid drugs for less than 3 months. Researchers made the TCR library from RNA that was extracted from PBMCs. To make TCR beta libraries, researchers used iRepertoire HTBI primers and Arm-PCR of CDR3 regions. TCRdb used MiXCR to reprocess the multiplex PCR reads, holding one entry per CDR3 protein. The sample has 400,000 to 550,000 distinct CDR3 sequences; about 16% are singletons. The data were also submitted as part of a second study, on T cells in Graves' hyperthyroidism and ophthalmopathy.

Sequences were derived from peripheral blood mononuclear cells (PBMCs), sampled at new diagnosis, from a patient treated with antithyroid drugs. The receptors shown here come from a woman younger than 45 with Graves disease.

This clonotype was seen at least ten times. The rearrangement joins TRBV18 to TRBJ2-7; the D gene could be TRBD1 or TRBD2 (5 bases each). Trimming removed 3 bases from V and 5 bases from J, with 20 bases in between. The germline V gene encodes CDR1 KGHSH and CDR2 LQKENI. The CDR3 spans 16 residues. CDR3: CASSPLGVTKGHEQYF. Here the CDR3 DNA reads TGTGCCAGCTCACCTCTGGGGGTCACTAAAGGCCACGAGCAGTACTTC.

The chain carries TRBV30 and TRBJ2-7, with 8 bases that match TRBD1. Germline assignment: CDR1 GTSNPN and CDR2 SVGIG (reference sequence). This CDR3 comprises 11 residues. V shed 1 base, J shed 9 bases, and the junction held 2 bases outside the gene matches. This CDR3 is CAWSAGTGQYF. In nucleotides, the CDR3 is TGTGCCTGGAGTGCAGGGACAGGGCAGTACTTC.

V gene TRBV5-6 combines with J gene TRBJ1-5; 7 positions match TRBD1. Germline CDR1 SGHDT, CDR2 YYEEEE. The CDR3 length is 14 residues. V shed 4 bases and J 5 bases; nucleotides not matched to a gene: 6. DNA of the CDR3: TGTGCCAGCAGCAGAGGGACAGTTGATCAGCCCCAGCATTTT. Protein: CASSRGTVDQPQHF.

Many counts were recorded for this clonotype. This chain uses TRBV18 with TRBJ2-3; 8 nucleotides match TRBD1. From germline, CDR1 is KGHSH and CDR2 LQKENI. V gave up 3 bases and J gave up 4 bases; unmatched junction bases: 3. The CDR3 runs to 14 residues. The CDR3 coding sequence is TGTGCCAGCTCACCCCGACAGGGGTCAGATACGCAGTATTTT. It is translated as CASSPRQGSDTQYF. Filled out from reference TRBV18 and TRBJ2-3, the complete variable domain reads NAGVMQNPRHLVRRRGQEARLRCSPMKGHSHVYWYRQLPEEGLKFMVYLQKENIIDESGMPKERFSAEFPKEGPSILRIQQVVRGDSAAYFCASSPRQGSDTQYFGPGTRLTVL.